The subject of this entry is one TCR beta chain. Its antigen remains unidentified. Sequencing used immunoSEQ multiplex PCR; TCRdb keeps in-frame clones, though not all of them. The data contain around 90,000 clones, 80% of them singletons. The data derive from a study of T cells in localized non-small cell lung cancer. The study, taken as a whole, reports: Uninvolved adjacent lung showed the highest T cell clonality, exceeding tumor. Adjacent lung tissue had a median about 60 of the top 100 clones found in the tumor. Sequencing covered just one tumor region, so heterogeneity cannot be ruled out.

Germline V CDR1 and CDR2: MNHEY, SVGAGI. This CDR3 spans 13 amino acids. The V end was cut by 2 bases, the J end by 1 base, with 6 bases between. This receptor was taken from a man aged 35 to 69 with stage II squamous cell lung carcinoma. The sample consisted of PBMCs, taken before any cancer treatment. The chain links TRBV6-5 to TRBJ2-7, with no clear D. CDR3 bases: TGTGCCAGCAGTTACCGGGCTTCCTACGAGCAGTACTTC. This sequence encodes CASSYRASYEQYF.